The 21 T cell receptor beta chains presented below share a single source sample, sequenced in a study of long-term antiretroviral therapy in people with HIV. immunoSEQ v3.0 was run at survey level. Sequenced by immunoSEQ multiplex PCR; TCRdb stores in-frame clones only, minus some. The repertoire holds 30,000 or so clones, with 93% as singletons. Sequenced material: unsorted PBMCs, taken around 6.5 years after starting antiretroviral therapy. The receptors here all came from a woman in her 40s with HIV.

The gene calls are TRBV19 and TRBJ1-2; 10 nucleotides match TRBD1. V lost 3 bases and J lost 4; bases outside the gene matches: 5. Germline CDR1 is LNHDA and CDR2 is SQIVND (reference sequence). This CDR3 spans 15 amino acids. The CDR3 is CASSIGDRGGYGYTF. For the CDR3, the DNA is TGTGCCAGTAGTATCGGGGACAGGGGAGGCTATGGCTACACCTTC.

The V and J genes are TRBV27 and TRBJ2-5; maybe TRBD2 (5 bases). Trimming stripped 0 bases from V and 5 bases from J, with 16 bases between. Germline loops: CDR1 MNHEY, CDR2 SMNVEV (reference sequence). The CDR3 totals 16 residues. In DNA form, the CDR3 reads TGTGCCAGCAGTTTATCCGATCCACGGGGTTGGGAGACCCAGTACTTC. Its protein is CASSLSDPRGWETQYF.

The chain combines TRBV19 with TRBJ2-5; D may correspond to TRBD1 or TRBD2 (5 bases each). The J call is doubtful: the DNA matches TRBJ2-7 better. This CDR3 spans 13 amino acids. Germline V gene sequence: CDR1 LNHDA, CDR2 SQIVND (reference sequence). CDR3 sequence: CASSWDLDYEQYF. The CDR3 DNA follows: TGTGCCAGTAGTTGGGACCTAGACTACGAGCAGTACTTC.

Here the CDR3 DNA reads TGTGCCAGCAGTACTCCCATGAACACCGGGGAGCTGTTTTTT. This codes for CASSTPMNTGELFF. The chain recombines TRBV6-5 with TRBJ2-2, with unresolved D. Germline values: CDR1 MNHEY, CDR2 SVGAGI. The CDR3 length is 14 residues. V lost 5 bases, J lost 1 base, and 8 bases lay in between.

This clone was observed a single time. The chain uses TRBV7-6 and TRBJ2-3; perhaps TRBD2 as D (7 bases). The germline CDR1 and CDR2 sequences are SGHVS and FNYEAQ. CDR3 length: 17 residues. V lost 0 bases and J lost 3, with 16 bases in between. CDR3 region: CASSLAVRGGPTDTQYF. The CDR3 nucleotides read TGTGCCAGCAGCTTAGCGGTGAGGGGGGGGCCAACAGATACGCAGTATTTT.

The J gene is TRBJ2-7, the V gene TRBV4-3; 8 bases match TRBD2. The CDR3 consists of 16 residues. Germline V gene data show CDR1 as LGHNA and CDR2 as YSLEER. J gave up 3 bases and V 0 bases, and 7 bases lay outside the gene matches. The CDR3 loop reads CASSQDVGTSGYEQYF. CDR3 DNA sequence: TGCGCCAGCAGCCAAGATGTCGGTACTAGCGGCTACGAGCAGTACTTC.

This clone was observed a handful of times. The sample holds other DNA sequences that translate to the same CDR3. The chain couples TRBV4-2 to TRBJ2-3; no definite D call. Germline V CDR1 and CDR2: LGHNA, YNFKEQ. The germline V and J ends were trimmed by 5 bases and 6 bases, with 12 bases remaining between them. CDR3 length: 13 residues. The CDR3 spells CASSEWTADTQYF. Here the CDR3 DNA reads TGTGCCAGCAGCGAATGGACGGCTGATACGCAGTATTTT.

The chain joins TRBV30 to TRBJ2-3; 9 bases map to TRBD2. The J segment lost 4 bases and the V segment lost 0 bases, leaving 5 bases of the junction unmatched. The CDR3 length is 15 residues. Germline V gene lookup returns CDR1 GTSNPN and CDR2 SVGIG (reference sequence). The CDR3 loop is CAWSVPAGGPDTQYF. In nucleotides, the CDR3 is TGTGCCTGGAGTGTACCAGCGGGGGGCCCAGATACGCAGTATTTT.

The chain employs TRBV6-6 and TRBJ1-2; tentatively, D is TRBD1 (6 bases). The CDR3 runs 14 residues. V was trimmed by 9 bases and J by 8 bases, leaving 22 bases between them. The germline V gene encodes CDR1 MNHNY and CDR2 SVGAGI (reference sequence). This CDR3 is CARPSGADRGGYTF. CDR3 DNA sequence: TGTGCCAGACCGTCAGGGGCCGACCGCGGGGGCTACACCTTC.

The V gene is TRBV4-3, the J gene TRBJ1-4; 9 bases align to TRBD1. J was trimmed by 0 bases and V by 4 bases; bases with no gene match: 12. The CDR3 contains 19 residues. Germline V gives CDR1 LGHNA, CDR2 YSLEER. CDR3 in amino acids: CASSRRPGQGIATNEKLFF. As DNA, the CDR3 is TGCGCCAGCAGCCGACGGCCGGGACAGGGAATTGCAACTAATGAAAAACTGTTTTTT.

The rearrangement links TRBV10-3 to TRBJ2-2; TRBD1 is a possible D gene (5 bases). This CDR3 contains 14 residues. The V end was cut by 10 bases, the J end by 0 bases, with 12 bases between. Per germline, CDR1 ENHRY and CDR2 SYGVKD. CDR3 amino acids: CATTPGTNTGELFF. The CDR3, as DNA: TGTGCCACCACCCCAGGGACGAACACCGGGGAGCTGTTTTTT.

V gene TRBV19 combines with J gene TRBJ2-5; D possibly matches TRBD1 or TRBD2 (7 bases each). V lost 5 bases to trimming and J lost 1 base, with 14 bases between them. Germline CDR1 and CDR2: LNHDA and SQIVND (reference sequence). CDR3 length: 15 residues. The CDR3 sequence is CASSAGAGGQETQYF. CDR3 coding DNA: TGTGCCAGTAGTGCGGGGGCAGGGGGCCAAGAGACCCAGTACTTC.

The V and J genes are TRBV5-6 and TRBJ2-4, with a tentative D call TRBD2 (6 bases). The CDR3 covers 15 residues. V was trimmed by 0 bases and J by 7 bases, leaving 14 bases between them. Germline lookup yields CDR1 SGHDT and CDR2 YYEEEE. CDR3: CASSLGYGTPNIQYF. In DNA form, the CDR3 reads TGTGCCAGCAGCTTGGGGTACGGGACTCCGAACATTCAGTACTTC.

The chain couples TRBV9 to TRBJ2-5; the match to TRBD2 covers 10 bases. J gave up 4 bases and V 0 bases, and 15 bases lay outside the gene matches. The germline CDR1 and CDR2 sequences are SGDLS and YYNGEE. There are 19 residues in the CDR3. This CDR3 reads CASSVARASGGTGRETQYF. DNA for the CDR3: TGTGCCAGCAGCGTAGCTAGGGCTAGCGGGGGAACCGGGAGAGAGACCCAGTACTTC.

V gene TRBV5-6 combines with J gene TRBJ1-1; weak D call: TRBD1 (5 bases). CDR1 SGHDT and CDR2 YYEEEE come from the germline V gene. The V and J ends lost 0 bases and 6 bases respectively, with 12 bases between them. The CDR3 contains 14 residues. The CDR3: CASSLEYQGAEAFF. CDR3 sequence (DNA): TGTGCCAGCAGCTTGGAATATCAGGGTGCTGAAGCTTTCTTT.

The rearrangement uses TRBV7-9 and TRBJ2-1; 10 bases match TRBD2. The CDR3 sequence is 16 residues long. Germline V CDR1 and CDR2: SEHNR, FQNEAQ (reference sequence). Losses at the gene ends were 1 base for V and 4 bases for J; bases not matched to a gene: 4. Written as DNA, the CDR3 is TGTGCCAGCAGCTTAGTTTTAGCGGGGGGTTACAATGAGCAGTTCTTC. Translated: CASSLVLAGGYNEQFF. Drawing the rest from reference TRBV7-9 and TRBJ2-1, the complete variable domain is DTGVSQNPRHKITKRGQNVTFRCDPISEHNRLYWYRQTLGQGPEFLTYFQNEAQLEKSRLLSDRFSAERPKGSFSTLEIQRTEQGDSAMYLCASSLVLAGGYNEQFFGPGTRLTVL.

The genes are TRBV19 and TRBJ1-1; 7 nucleotides align to TRBD1. Germline loops: CDR1 LNHDA, CDR2 SQIVND (reference sequence). J gave up 1 base and V 8 bases, and 4 bases lay outside the gene matches. The CDR3 has 13 residues. CDR3 in amino acids: CASAGTANTEAFF. As DNA, the CDR3 is TGTGCCAGTGCCGGGACAGCGAACACTGAAGCTTTCTTT.

This clone occurred once. This chain joins TRBV14 and TRBJ1-1; D perhaps matches TRBD1 (6 bases). The CDR3 length is 17 residues. The germline gives CDR1 SGHDN, CDR2 FVKESK. V gave up 4 bases and J gave up 1 base, with 19 bases separating them. The CDR3 sequence: CASSPPGGPPANTEAFF. The CDR3 DNA reads as TGTGCCAGCAGCCCCCCCGGGGGGCCCCCGGCGAACACTGAAGCTTTCTTT.

The V call is TRBV4-1, the J call TRBJ1-4; D unclear. Trimming stripped 4 bases from V and 5 bases from J, with 23 bases between. The CDR3 consists of 18 residues. Germline CDR1 MGHRA, CDR2 YSYEKL. The DNA for the CDR3 is TGCGCCAGCAGCCCCCCTAGGGAATACAGAAGTCAAAATGAAAAACTGTTTTTT. It translates to CASSPPREYRSQNEKLFF.

This clone was seen a single time. This chain joins TRBV7-3 and TRBJ2-3, with a possible D match to TRBD1 (8 bases). Looked up from germline, CDR1 is SGHTA and CDR2 is FQGTGA. The CDR3 runs to 14 residues. Trimming took 5 bases from V and 3 from J, leaving 12 bases between them. The CDR3 DNA reads as TGTGCCAGCAGCCCACAGGGGGGGACAGATACGCAGTATTTT. As protein: CASSPQGGTDTQYF.

V gene TRBV2 combines with J gene TRBJ1-5; 8 positions agree with TRBD1. CDR1 is SNHLY and CDR2 is FYNNEI in the germline V gene. The CDR3 has 14 amino acids. The ends lost 5 bases at V and 4 bases at J; junction bases unmatched: 4. The CDR3 sequence is CASSTRQGNQPQHF. The CDR3 nucleotides are TGTGCCAGCAGTACTCGACAGGGGAATCAGCCCCAGCATTTT.